This entry is about one T cell receptor beta chain. What this receptor recognizes is not known. Per-base qualities were not stored, and no clone one base away is much larger. TCRdb names Illumina HiSeq 1500 as the instrument used. TCRdb handled the public reads itself, with Q25 trimming in fastp and clone calling in MiXCR, and kept productive beta chains. CDR3 protein sequences are deduplicated, and each keeps its most common genes and DNA. The sample table contains roughly 340,000 distinct CDR3 sequences; only one count was recorded for under 35% of them. Over 15% of the sample is taken by the ten largest. CDR1 and CDR2 are read off the germline V gene as SGHTA and FQGNSA. From its cysteine to its phenylalanine, the CDR3 spans 15 amino acids. Solely the CDR3 DNA is kept, with 45 bases framed from the first base. V gives up 10 bases and J gives up 3 bases, and the segment between their germline ends measures 22 bases.

The sample originates from a study of T cell repertoires in cytomegalovirus infection (dated by TCRdb to between 2018 and 2020). Background for the entire study: Peptide stimulations targeted recently identified HLA-C-restricted CMV epitopes, whose presentation resists viral immunomodulation, together with well-studied HLA-B-restricted epitopes. Donor HLA type was relevant to the analysis, as public TCR beta signatures indicated carriage of CMV infection together with the matching HLA type. Broad study findings and their caveats: Carriers of CMV infection plus the relevant HLA type were discriminated by the cumulative frequency of public TCR beta family members in the study cohort and in an independent approximately 400-donor cohort. The ex vivo response was dominated by HLA-C-restricted CMV-specific TCR beta clonotypes, which also provided the single most frequent clonotype in two of eight donors.

In light of the paper, this sample's treatment or condition label describes: in vitro stimulation with specific CMV peptide epitopes to enrich CMV-specific T cells. The clonotype comes from a human donor in good health (CMV status not recorded). Some clones in this sample may be carry-over from other donors' samples. The chain employs TRBV7-2 and TRBJ2-7; the D gene is perhaps TRBD1, from 5 matching bases. Specimen: cultured PBMCs, collected from culture after CMV antigen stimulation. The CDR3 corresponds to CATLNRAGKIYEQYF. The sequenced DNA is TGTGCCACCCTCAATAGGGCAGGGAAAATCTACGAGCAGTACTTC.